The rows below give T cell receptor beta chains drawn from one sample of a study of blood T cell repertoires in COVID-19. Sequenced by immunoSEQ multiplex PCR; TCRdb stores in-frame clones only, minus some. The table records around 89,000 clones, around 72% of them present only once. Sequencing input: peripheral blood. These receptor sequences come from a woman of 80 years or more with acute or convalescent COVID-19. CDR3s include the opening cysteine and the closing phenylalanine or tryptophan. D genes are given only for firm matches. Size values are once, few and many counts, or a class for expanded clones, and some rows have none.

D gene: -
J gene: TRBJ2-4
V gene: TRBV6-1
clone size: -
CDR3 DNA: TGTGCCAGCAGTGATTATAGGGGGGGCATTCAGTACTTC
CDR3 protein: CASSDYRGGIQYF

D gene: -
J gene: TRBJ2-7
V gene: TRBV3-1/TRBV3-2
clone size: -
CDR3 DNA: TGTGCCAGCAGCCAAGGGTCGCCAGGGTCGATTTACTTC
CDR3 protein: CASSQGSPGSIYF

D gene: -
J gene: TRBJ1-1
V gene: TRBV30
clone size: -
CDR3 DNA: TGTGCCTGGAGTAGACCGGCGGGGGCAGACGAAGCTTTCTTT
CDR3 protein: CAWSRPAGADEAFF

D gene: TRBD1
J gene: TRBJ2-7
V gene: TRBV27
clone size: -
CDR3 DNA: TGTGCCAGCAGTTTAGACAGGGTTGGCGAGCAGTACTTC
CDR3 protein: CASSLDRVGEQYF

D gene: -
J gene: TRBJ1-4
V gene: TRBV4-2
clone size: -
CDR3 DNA: TGTGCCAGCAGCCAGGATTCCCTCAGGGCTTCTAATGAAAAACTGTTTTTT
CDR3 protein: CASSQDSLRASNEKLFF

D gene: -
J gene: TRBJ2-2
V gene: TRBV5-4
clone size: -
CDR3 DNA: TGTGCCAGCAGCCGCGACAGTCAGGACACCGGGGAGCTGTTTTTT
CDR3 protein: CASSRDSQDTGELFF

D gene: TRBD1
J gene: TRBJ2-7
V gene: TRBV10-3
clone size: -
CDR3 DNA: TGTGCCATCAGTGAAGGACAGGGGGCCCTTTACTACGAGCAGTACTTC
CDR3 protein: CAISEGQGALYYEQYF

D gene: -
J gene: TRBJ2-3
V gene: TRBV3-1/TRBV3-2
clone size: -
CDR3 DNA: TGTGCCAGCAGCCAAGACAGGGGAACCACAGATACGCAGTATTTT
CDR3 protein: CASSQDRGTTDTQYF

D gene: -
J gene: TRBJ2-4
V gene: TRBV7-2
clone size: -
CDR3 DNA: TGTGCCAGCAGCTTTAAGGGGGAGGGCATTCAGTACTTC
CDR3 protein: CASSFKGEGIQYF

D gene: -
J gene: TRBJ2-5
V gene: TRBV7-7
clone size: -
CDR3 DNA: TGTGCTAGCAGCGCCGATAGTGGGACCCAGTACTTC
CDR3 protein: CASSADSGTQYF

D gene: -
J gene: TRBJ1-5
V gene: TRBV2
clone size: once
CDR3 DNA: TGTGCCAGCAGGGTCGATGGGGTCGGGACCCAGCATTTT
CDR3 protein: CASRVDGVGTQHF

D gene: TRBD1
J gene: TRBJ2-2
V gene: TRBV11-3
clone size: few
CDR3 DNA: TGTGCCAGCAGCTTAACAGGGGACGGCGGGGAGCTGTTTTTT
CDR3 protein: CASSLTGDGGELFF

D gene: -
J gene: TRBJ2-5
V gene: TRBV3-1/TRBV3-2
clone size: -
CDR3 DNA: TGTGCCAGCAGCCACTTCGAGGAGACCCAGTACTTC
CDR3 protein: CASSHFEETQYF